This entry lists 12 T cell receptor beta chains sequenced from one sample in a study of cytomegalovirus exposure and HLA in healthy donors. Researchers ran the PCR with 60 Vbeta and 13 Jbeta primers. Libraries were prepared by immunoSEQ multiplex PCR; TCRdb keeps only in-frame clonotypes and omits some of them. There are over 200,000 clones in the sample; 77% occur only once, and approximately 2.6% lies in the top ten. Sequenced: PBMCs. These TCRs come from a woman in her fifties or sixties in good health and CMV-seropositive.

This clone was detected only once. The CDR3 is CASSLWGRLGQSTDTQYF. For the CDR3, the DNA is TGTGCCAGCAGTTTATGGGGGCGATTAGGACAAAGCACAGATACGCAGTATTTT. The J gene is TRBJ2-3, the V gene TRBV28; weak D call: TRBD1 (5 bases). CDR3 size: 18 residues. CDR1 MDHEN and CDR2 SYDVKM come from the germline V gene. V was cut by 0 bases and J by 0 bases, with 16 bases left in between.

The CDR3 protein is CASSLSGTSINEQFF. CDR3 DNA sequence: TGTGCCAGCAGCTTATCCGGGACTAGCATCAATGAGCAGTTCTTC. The V gene is TRBV11-3, the J gene TRBJ2-1; 9 positions agree with TRBD2. V shed 2 bases and J 6 bases; nucleotides not matched to a gene: 5. This CDR3 contains 15 residues. Germline V gene lookup returns CDR1 SGHNT and CDR2 YENEEA.

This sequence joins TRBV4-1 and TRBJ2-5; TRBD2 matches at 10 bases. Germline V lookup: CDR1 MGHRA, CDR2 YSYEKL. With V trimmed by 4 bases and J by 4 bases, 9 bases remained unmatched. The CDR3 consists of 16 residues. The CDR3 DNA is TGCGCCAGCAGCCTGGGAGCGGGAGGGTTTGGAGAGACCCAGTACTTC. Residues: CASSLGAGGFGETQYF.

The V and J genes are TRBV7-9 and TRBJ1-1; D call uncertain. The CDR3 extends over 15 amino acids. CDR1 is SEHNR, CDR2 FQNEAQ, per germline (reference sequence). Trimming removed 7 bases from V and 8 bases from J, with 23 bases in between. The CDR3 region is CASTPMGGLTPEAFF. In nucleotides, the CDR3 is TGTGCCAGCACCCCTATGGGAGGACTTACTCCGGAAGCTTTCTTT.

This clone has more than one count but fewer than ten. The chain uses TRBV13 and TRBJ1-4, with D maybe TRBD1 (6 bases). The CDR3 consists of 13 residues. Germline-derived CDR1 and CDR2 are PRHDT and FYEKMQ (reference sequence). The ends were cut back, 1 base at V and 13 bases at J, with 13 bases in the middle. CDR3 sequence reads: CASSLVRGGGLFF. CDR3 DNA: TGTGCCAGCAGCTTAGTCAGGGGCGGGGGACTGTTTTTT. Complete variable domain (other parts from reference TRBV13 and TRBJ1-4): AAGVIQSPRHLIKEKRETATLKCYPIPRHDTVYWYQQGPGQDPQFLISFYEKMQSDKGSIPDRFSAQQFSDYHSELNMSSLELGDSALYFCASSLVRGGGLFFGSGTQLSVL.

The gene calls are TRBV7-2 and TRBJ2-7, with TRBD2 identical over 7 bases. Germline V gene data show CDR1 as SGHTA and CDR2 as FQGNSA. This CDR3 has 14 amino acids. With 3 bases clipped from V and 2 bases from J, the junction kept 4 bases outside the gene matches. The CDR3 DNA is TGTGCCAGCAGCTTGCGCGGGGGAACCTACGAGCAGTACTTC. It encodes CASSLRGGTYEQYF.

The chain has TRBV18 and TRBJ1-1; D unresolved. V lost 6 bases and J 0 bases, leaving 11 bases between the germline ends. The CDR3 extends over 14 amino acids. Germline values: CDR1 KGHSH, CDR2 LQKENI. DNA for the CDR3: TGTGCCAGCTCTCCGATGACTATGAACACTGAAGCTTTCTTT. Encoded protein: CASSPMTMNTEAFF.

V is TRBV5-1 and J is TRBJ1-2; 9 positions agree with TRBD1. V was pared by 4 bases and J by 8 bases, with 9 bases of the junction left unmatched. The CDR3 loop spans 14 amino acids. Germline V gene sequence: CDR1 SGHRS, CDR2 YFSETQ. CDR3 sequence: CASSVIQGAGGYTF. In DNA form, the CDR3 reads TGCGCCAGCAGCGTAATACAGGGGGCCGGGGGCTACACCTTC.

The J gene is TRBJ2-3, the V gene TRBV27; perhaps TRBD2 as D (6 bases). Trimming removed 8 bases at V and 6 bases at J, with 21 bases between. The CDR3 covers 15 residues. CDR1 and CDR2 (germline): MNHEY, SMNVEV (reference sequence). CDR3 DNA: TGTGCCAGCTGGGGGACCGGGAGCTCCCGTGATACGCAGTATTTT. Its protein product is CASWGTGSSRDTQYF.

As DNA, the CDR3 is TGTGCCAGCAGCCCGACCCGGGACTCCTACAATGAGCAGTTCTTC. Translation gives CASSPTRDSYNEQFF. The V and J genes are TRBV7-2 and TRBJ2-1, with D perhaps matching TRBD2 (5 bases). CDR3 length: 15 residues. V was pared by 5 bases and J by 0 bases, with 11 bases between. In germline, CDR1 is SGHTA, CDR2 FQGNSA.

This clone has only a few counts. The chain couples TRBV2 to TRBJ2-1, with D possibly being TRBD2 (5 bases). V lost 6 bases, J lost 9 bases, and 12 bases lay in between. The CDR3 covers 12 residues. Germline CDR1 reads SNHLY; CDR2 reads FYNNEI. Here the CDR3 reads CASRGDPPEQFF. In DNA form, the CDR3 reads TGTGCCAGCAGGGGAGACCCCCCTGAGCAGTTCTTC.

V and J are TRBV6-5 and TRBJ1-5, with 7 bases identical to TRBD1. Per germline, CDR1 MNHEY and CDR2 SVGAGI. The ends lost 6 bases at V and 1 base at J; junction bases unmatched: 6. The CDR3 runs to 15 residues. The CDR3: CASRRKGASNQPQHF. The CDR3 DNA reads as TGTGCCAGCAGGAGAAAGGGGGCAAGCAATCAGCCCCAGCATTTT.